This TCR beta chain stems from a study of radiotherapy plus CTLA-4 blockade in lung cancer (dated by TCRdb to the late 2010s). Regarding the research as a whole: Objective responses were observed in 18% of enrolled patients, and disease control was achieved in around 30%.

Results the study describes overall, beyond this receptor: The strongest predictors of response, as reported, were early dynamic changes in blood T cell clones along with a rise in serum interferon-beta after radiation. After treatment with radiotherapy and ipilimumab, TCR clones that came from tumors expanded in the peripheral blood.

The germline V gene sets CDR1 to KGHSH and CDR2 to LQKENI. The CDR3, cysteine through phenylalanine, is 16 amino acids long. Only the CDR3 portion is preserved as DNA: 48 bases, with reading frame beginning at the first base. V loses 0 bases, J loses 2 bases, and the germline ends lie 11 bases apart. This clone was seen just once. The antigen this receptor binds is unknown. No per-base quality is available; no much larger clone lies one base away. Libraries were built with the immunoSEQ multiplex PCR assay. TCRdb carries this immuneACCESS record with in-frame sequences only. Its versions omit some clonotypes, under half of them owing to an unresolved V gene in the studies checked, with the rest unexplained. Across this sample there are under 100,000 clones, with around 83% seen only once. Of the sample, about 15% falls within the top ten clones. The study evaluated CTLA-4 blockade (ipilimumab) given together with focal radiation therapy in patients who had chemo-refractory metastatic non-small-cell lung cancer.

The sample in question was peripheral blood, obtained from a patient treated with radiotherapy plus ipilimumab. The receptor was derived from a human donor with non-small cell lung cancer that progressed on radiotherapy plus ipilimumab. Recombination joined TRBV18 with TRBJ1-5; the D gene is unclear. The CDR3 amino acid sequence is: CASSPPGGLGNQPQHF. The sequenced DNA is TGTGCCAGCTCACCACCGGGTGGGTTGGGCAATCAGCCCCAGCATTTT.